Listed below are T cell receptor beta chains from one sample, sequenced in a study of cytomegalovirus exposure and HLA in healthy donors. Clones were sequenced by immunoSEQ multiplex PCR, and TCRdb holds only the in-frame ones, with some missing. Of approximately 170,000 clones listed, almost 75% are singletons. The material sequenced was PBMCs. The receptors shown here come from a woman younger than 45 in good health and CMV-seropositive. The CDR3 runs from the conserved cysteine through the conserved F or W. A D gene is named only where the DNA matches it firmly. Not every row has a clone size; where given, it reads once, few, many or a size class.

. | . | TRBJ2-7 | TRBV5-4 | CASSYGQTYEQYF | TGTGCCAGCAGCTACGGACAGACCTACGAGCAGTACTTC
. | TRBD2 | TRBJ2-1 | TRBV7-9 | CASSLEIAGDEQFF | TGTGCCAGCAGCTTAGAAATAGCGGGAGATGAGCAGTTCTTC
once | . | TRBJ2-5 | TRBV7-9 | CASSFRTEQETQYF | TGTGCCAGCAGCTTTAGGACAGAACAAGAGACCCAGTACTTC
. | . | TRBJ2-3 | TRBV18 | CASSPSSTDTQYF | TGTGCCAGCTCACCTTCAAGCACAGATACGCAGTATTTT
once | TRBD1 | TRBJ2-2 | TRBV5-1 | CASSPGGPNTGELFF | TGCGCCAGCAGCCCAGGGGGCCCGAACACCGGGGAGCTGTTTTTT
. | TRBD1 | TRBJ2-1 | TRBV25-1 | CASSTGTGRKEFF | TGTGCCAGCAGTACCGGGACAGGGCGGAAGGAGTTCTTC
. | TRBD1 | TRBJ2-7 | TRBV5-8 | CASSLEGQGGGGQYF | TGTGCCAGCAGCTTGGAAGGACAGGGCGGAGGAGGGCAGTACTTC
. | TRBD2 | TRBJ2-1 | TRBV9 | CASSVSSGSYEQFF | TGTGCCAGCAGCGTGTCTAGCGGGAGTTATGAGCAGTTCTTC
few | . | TRBJ2-7 | TRBV12-2 | CASRRCTSGIYYEQYF | TGTGCAAGTCGCCGTTGTACTAGCGGAATATACTACGAGCAGTACTTC
few | TRBD2 | TRBJ2-7 | TRBV7-6 | CASSFGTSVTYEQYF | TGTGCCAGCAGCTTCGGGACTAGCGTGACCTACGAGCAGTACTTC
. | . | TRBJ2-3 | TRBV7-2 | CASSRGTLTNTDTQYF | TGTGCCAGCAGCCGGGGGACTCTCACTAACACAGATACGCAGTATTTT
. | TRBD1 | TRBJ2-7 | TRBV4-1 | CASSDPGTGAEQYF | TGCGCCAGCAGCGACCCCGGGACAGGGGCCGAGCAGTACTTC
few | . | TRBJ1-1 | TRBV4-2 | CASSQGQNTEAFF | TGTGCCAGCAGCCAAGGACAGAACACTGAAGCTTTCTTT
. | TRBD1 | TRBJ2-5 | TRBV6-6 | CASSYATGVETQYF | TGTGCCAGCAGTTACGCGACAGGGGTCGAGACCCAGTACTTC
. | . | TRBJ2-7 | TRBV10-1 | CAIIYRGEQYF | TGCGCCATCATATACCGGGGGGAGCAGTACTTC
. | . | TRBJ2-2 | TRBV5-4 | CASSPQGVMGTGELFF | TGTGCCAGCAGCCCCCAAGGGGTTATGGGGACCGGGGAGCTGTTTTTT
. | TRBD2 | TRBJ2-1 | TRBV11-2 | CASSLGTSGTNEQFF | TGTGCCAGCAGCCTCGGGACTAGCGGGACCAATGAGCAGTTCTTC
few | . | TRBJ2-7 | TRBV5-4 | CASSLVRGTYEQYF | TGTGCCAGCAGCTTGGTCCGGGGTACCTACGAGCAGTACTTC
. | TRBD1 | TRBJ2-3 | TRBV5-6 | CASSGPFGTGGADTQYF | TGTGCCAGCAGCGGCCCCTTTGGGACAGGGGGCGCAGATACGCAGTATTTT